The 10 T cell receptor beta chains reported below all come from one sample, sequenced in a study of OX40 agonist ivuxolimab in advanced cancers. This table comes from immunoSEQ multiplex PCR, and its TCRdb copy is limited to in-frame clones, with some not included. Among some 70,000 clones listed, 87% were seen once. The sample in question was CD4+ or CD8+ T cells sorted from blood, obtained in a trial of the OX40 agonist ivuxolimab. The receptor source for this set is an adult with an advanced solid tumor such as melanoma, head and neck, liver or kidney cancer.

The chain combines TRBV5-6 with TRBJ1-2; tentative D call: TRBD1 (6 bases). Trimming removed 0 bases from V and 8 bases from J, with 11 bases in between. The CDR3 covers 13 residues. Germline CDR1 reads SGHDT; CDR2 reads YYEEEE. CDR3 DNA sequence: TGTGCCAGCAGCTTGGGGGGGCTACAAGGCTACACCTTC. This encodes CASSLGGLQGYTF.

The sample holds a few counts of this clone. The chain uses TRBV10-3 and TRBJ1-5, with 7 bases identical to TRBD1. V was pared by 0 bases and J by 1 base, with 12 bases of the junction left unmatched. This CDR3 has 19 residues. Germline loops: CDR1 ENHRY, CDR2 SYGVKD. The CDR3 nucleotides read TGTGCCATCAGTGAGTCGCAGACAGGGTCTCGGAGGAGCAATCAGCCCCAGCATTTT. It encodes CAISESQTGSRRSNQPQHF.

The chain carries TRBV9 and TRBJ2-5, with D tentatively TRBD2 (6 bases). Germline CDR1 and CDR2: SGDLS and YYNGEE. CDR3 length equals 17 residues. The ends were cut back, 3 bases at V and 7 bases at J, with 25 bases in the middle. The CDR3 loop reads CASSATLGGQEGVTQYF. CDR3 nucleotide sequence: TGTGCCAGCAGCGCCACACTAGGAGGGCAAGAAGGTGTGACCCAGTACTTC.

Written as DNA, the CDR3 is TGTGCCAGCAGCGTCGACCCAACTAGCGGACCCACAGATACGCAGTATTTT. The encoded protein is CASSVDPTSGPTDTQYF. The chain carries TRBV9 and TRBJ2-3; 8 bases are a match to TRBD2. J lost 2 bases, V lost 2 bases, and 10 bases had no gene match. Germline CDR1 SGDLS, CDR2 YYNGEE. This CDR3 comprises 17 residues.

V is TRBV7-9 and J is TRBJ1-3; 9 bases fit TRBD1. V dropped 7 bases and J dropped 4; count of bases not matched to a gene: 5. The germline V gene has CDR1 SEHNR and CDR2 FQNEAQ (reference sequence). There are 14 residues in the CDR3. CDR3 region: CASTSDRGGNTIYF. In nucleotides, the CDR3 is TGTGCCAGCACCTCCGACAGGGGGGGAAACACCATATATTTT.

CDR3 sequence (DNA): TGTGCCAGTAGTATAGGGGCAGGGGAGTCCTATGGCTACACCTTC. It codes for CASSIGAGESYGYTF. The chain links TRBV19 to TRBJ1-2; tentatively, D is TRBD1 (6 bases). Germline-derived CDR1 and CDR2 are LNHDA and SQIVND (reference sequence). This CDR3 comprises 15 residues. Trimming cost V 1 base and J 4 bases, with 13 bases left between them.

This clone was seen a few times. In nucleotides, the CDR3 is TGTGCCAGCAGCTTAGGGATTTTTAGGAACACCGGGGAGCTGTTTTTT. This encodes CASSLGIFRNTGELFF. J is TRBJ2-2 and V is TRBV11-2; D unclear. Trimming pared 1 base from V and 1 base from J, leaving 10 bases between. CDR1 is SGHAT and CDR2 is FQNNGV in the germline V gene. The CDR3 runs 16 residues.

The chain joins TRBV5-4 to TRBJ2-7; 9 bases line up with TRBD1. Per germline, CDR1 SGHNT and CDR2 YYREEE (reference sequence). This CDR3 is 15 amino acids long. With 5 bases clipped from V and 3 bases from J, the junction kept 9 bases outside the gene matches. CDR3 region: CASRHDRGAGYEQYF. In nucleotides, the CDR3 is TGTGCCAGCAGGCACGACAGGGGGGCTGGCTACGAGCAGTACTTC. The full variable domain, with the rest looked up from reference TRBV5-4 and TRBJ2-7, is ETGVTQSPTHLIKTRGQQVTLRCSSQSGHNTVSWYQQALGQGPQFIFQYYREEENGRGNFPPRFSGLQFPNYSSELNVNALELDDSALYLCASRHDRGAGYEQYFGPGTRLTVT.

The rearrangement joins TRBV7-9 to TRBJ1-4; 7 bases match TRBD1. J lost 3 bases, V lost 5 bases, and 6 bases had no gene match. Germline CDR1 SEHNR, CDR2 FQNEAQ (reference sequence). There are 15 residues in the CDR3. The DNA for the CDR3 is TGTGCCAGCAGCCTAAGCGGACAGGCTAATGAAAAACTGTTTTTT. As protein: CASSLSGQANEKLFF.

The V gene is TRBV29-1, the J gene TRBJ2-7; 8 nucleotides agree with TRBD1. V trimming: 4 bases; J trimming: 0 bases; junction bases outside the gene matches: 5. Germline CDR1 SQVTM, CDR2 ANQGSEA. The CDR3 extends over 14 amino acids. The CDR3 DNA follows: TGCAGCGTTGGGGGACAGGACAACTCCTACGAGCAGTACTTC. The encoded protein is CSVGGQDNSYEQYF.